One sample yielded the 32 T cell receptor beta chains listed below, sequenced in a study of cytomegalovirus exposure and HLA in healthy donors listed by TCRdb under 2017. Libraries were constructed by the immunoSEQ multiplex PCR assay. The multiplex PCR relied on a mix of 60 forward primers for TCR Vbeta segments and 13 reverse primers for TCR Jbeta segments. This immuneACCESS table, as held by TCRdb, lists in-frame sequences with V and J called but not all clones. Of the missing ones, under half trace to an unresolved V gene in checked studies; the others have no known cause. The table of this sample itemizes roughly 120,000 clones. Jointly, the top ten make up about 2.2% of the sample. Sequenced: PBMCs. The source is a man in his forties in good health and CMV-seronegative.

This sequence joins TRBV25-1 and TRBJ2-1; TRBD2 aligns across 7 bases. The CDR3 sequence is 13 residues long. After removal of 6 bases from V and 9 bases from J, the junction contained 8 bases not matched to a gene. Germline values: CDR1 MGHDK, CDR2 SYGVNS. CDR3 nucleotide sequence: TGTGCCAGCAGGACTAGCTCAAGGGGTGAGCAGTTCTTC. Protein: CASRTSSRGEQFF.

The chain carries TRBV19 and TRBJ2-5; 7 bases agree with TRBD1. CDR3 length: 13 amino acids. V lost 4 bases to trimming and J lost 1 base; unmatched junction nucleotides: 0. The germline V gene has CDR1 LNHDA and CDR2 SQIVND (reference sequence). The chain's CDR3 is CASSNRGQETQYF. CDR3 nucleotides: TGTGCCAGTAGTAACAGGGGCCAAGAGACCCAGTACTTC.

The rearrangement uses TRBV28 and TRBJ1-5; a possible D gene is TRBD1 (5 bases). This CDR3 is 15 amino acids long. V gave up 2 bases and J gave up 3 bases, with 11 bases separating them. From germline, CDR1 is MDHEN and CDR2 SYDVKM. CDR3 coding DNA: TGTGCCAGCAGTTTAACTGGGACTCTCAATCAGCCCCAGCATTTT. Encoded protein: CASSLTGTLNQPQHF.

V gene TRBV5-4 combines with J gene TRBJ2-7; 10 bases align to TRBD2. The CDR3 totals 15 residues. Germline V gene lookup returns CDR1 SGHNT and CDR2 YYREEE (reference sequence). The trim removed 3 bases at V and 2 bases at J, leaving 5 bases unmatched. DNA of the CDR3: TGTGCCAGCAGCTCCGGACTAGCGGATACCTACGAGCAGTACTTC. This sequence encodes CASSSGLADTYEQYF.

This chain links TRBV11-3 with TRBJ2-1; 7 bases map to TRBD2. This CDR3 comprises 17 residues. Germline V gene lookup returns CDR1 SGHNT and CDR2 YENEEA. V shed 6 bases and J 0 bases; nucleotides not matched to a gene: 11. As DNA, the CDR3 is TGTGCCAGCAGTCCCTCTAGCGGACGGTTCTCCTACAATGAGCAGTTCTTC. It codes for CASSPSSGRFSYNEQFF.

The rearrangement joins TRBV27 to TRBJ1-5, with 9 bases lining up with TRBD1. The V gene's germline CDR1 is MNHEY and CDR2 SMNVEV (reference sequence). Germline trimming cut 4 bases from V and 6 bases from J; bases unmatched to any gene: 4. CDR3 length: 14 amino acids. CDR3 nucleotide sequence: TGTGCCAGCAGTTCCGGGACAGGGAGTCAGCCCCAGCATTTT. Translated, it gives CASSSGTGSQPQHF.

The V and J genes are TRBV19 and TRBJ2-4; possible D gene TRBD2, 6 bases. Looked up from germline, CDR1 is LNHDA and CDR2 is SQIVND (reference sequence). This CDR3 has 17 residues. The germline V and J ends were trimmed by 1 base and 7 bases, with 20 bases remaining between them. CDR3 nucleotide sequence: TGTGCCAGTAGTATAGGGAGGTCGCTGGGGGGTAGGAACATTCAGTACTTC. Translated: CASSIGRSLGGRNIQYF. Filled out from reference TRBV19 and TRBJ2-4, the complete variable domain reads DGGITQSPKYLFRKEGQNVTLSCEQNLNHDAMYWYRQDPGQGLRLIYYSQIVNDFQKGDIAEGYSVSREKKESFPLTVTSAQKNPTAFYLCASSIGRSLGGRNIQYFGAGTRLSVL.

The chain joins TRBV13 to TRBJ1-4; 7 bases align to TRBD1. The J segment lost 4 bases and the V segment lost 3 bases, leaving 8 bases of the junction unmatched. CDR3 size: 16 residues. Germline CDR1 PRHDT, CDR2 FYEKMQ (reference sequence). The CDR3 nucleotides read TGTGCCAGCAGCTTGGCAACAGGGGTGAATAATGAAAAACTGTTTTTT. Translation: CASSLATGVNNEKLFF. The full variable domain, rest sourced from reference TRBV13 and TRBJ1-4, is AAGVIQSPRHLIKEKRETATLKCYPIPRHDTVYWYQQGPGQDPQFLISFYEKMQSDKGSIPDRFSAQQFSDYHSELNMSSLELGDSALYFCASSLATGVNNEKLFFGSGTQLSVL.

This rearrangement joins TRBV6-1 to TRBJ1-6; D not resolved. The V end lost 6 bases, the J end lost 9 bases, and 18 bases lay between the germline ends. CDR1 and CDR2 from the germline V gene are MNHNS and SASEGT. The CDR3 totals 15 residues. In DNA, the CDR3 is TGTGCCAGCAGGACCCCGGACTCCTTTATTTCACCCCTCCACTTT. Its translation is CASRTPDSFISPLHF.

The V and J genes are TRBV11-3 and TRBJ2-7; D gene unclear. The CDR3 has 12 residues. The germline gives CDR1 SGHNT, CDR2 YENEEA. The V and J ends lost 5 bases and 6 bases respectively, with 11 bases between them. CDR3 protein: CASSLRDTEQYF. DNA for the CDR3: TGTGCCAGCAGCCTAAGAGATACCGAGCAGTACTTC.

The chain has TRBV6-5 and TRBJ1-2; 7 nucleotides agree with TRBD1. CDR3 length: 14 residues. Looked up from germline, CDR1 is MNHEY and CDR2 is SVGAGI. V was pared by 6 bases and J by 2 bases, with 6 bases of the junction left unmatched. The chain's CDR3 is CASRGQFFNYGYTF. The DNA for the CDR3 is TGTGCCAGCAGGGGACAGTTTTTCAACTATGGCTACACCTTC.

This chain joins TRBV5-1 and TRBJ1-2; 8 nucleotides agree with TRBD1. Germline V gene data show CDR1 as SGHRS and CDR2 as YFSETQ. CDR3 length equals 14 residues. Trimming at V came to 4 bases and at J to 6 bases, leaving 8 bases not matched to a gene. This CDR3 reads CASSASTGEHGYTF. In nucleotides, the CDR3 is TGCGCCAGCAGCGCATCGACAGGGGAGCATGGCTACACCTTC.

The chain uses TRBV5-1 and TRBJ2-1, with D possibly matching TRBD1 (6 bases). Trimming left V 4 bases short and J 4 bases short, with 18 bases between. The CDR3 is 16 amino acids. Germline values: CDR1 SGHRS, CDR2 YFSETQ. The CDR3 nucleotides read TGCGCCAGCAGCGGGGGACAAACCACTAATTACAATGAGCAGTTCTTC. This encodes CASSGGQTTNYNEQFF.

The J gene is TRBJ2-6, the V gene TRBV5-5; TRBD1 aligns across 8 bases. From germline, CDR1 is SGHKS and CDR2 YYEKEE (reference sequence). CDR3 length: 15 residues. V was pared by 5 bases and J by 3 bases, with 4 bases of the junction left unmatched. This CDR3 is CASSAGGSGANVLTF. The CDR3 DNA reads TGTGCCAGCAGTGCAGGGGGCAGTGGGGCCAACGTCCTGACTTTC.

The gene calls are TRBV5-4 and TRBJ2-3, with D hard to call. V was cut by 2 bases and J by 0 bases, with 10 bases left in between. The CDR3 consists of 15 residues. The germline V gene encodes CDR1 SGHNT and CDR2 YYREEE (reference sequence). This CDR3 reads CASSLIDISTDTQYF. CDR3 DNA sequence: TGTGCCAGCAGCTTAATTGACATTAGCACAGATACGCAGTATTTT.

The CDR3 region has the DNA TGTGCCAGCAGCTACGACCGGGCGCTAGCTCGCTACGAGCAGTACTTC. Its protein product is CASSYDRALARYEQYF. V usage is TRBV11-2 and J usage is TRBJ2-7; a weak D match, TRBD2 (5 bases). The CDR3 is made up of 16 amino acids. V lost 4 bases and J 3 bases, leaving 19 bases between the germline ends. CDR1 is SGHAT, CDR2 FQNNGV, per germline.

The chain is built from TRBV28 and TRBJ1-1; TRBD1 might be the D (5 bases). The CDR3 loop spans 17 amino acids. V shed 2 bases and J shed 4 bases, with 20 bases lying between them. Germline loops: CDR1 MDHEN, CDR2 SYDVKM. DNA for the CDR3: TGTGCCAGCAGTTTAGCCGCACAGGTCCTGGGAATCACTGAAGCTTTCTTT. Translating it yields CASSLAAQVLGITEAFF.

With respect to this clone: The same CDR3 is also encoded by other DNA sequences in this sample. The rearrangement joins TRBV15 to TRBJ1-3, with 7 positions matching TRBD1. Germline V gene sequence: CDR1 LNHNV, CDR2 YYDKDF (reference sequence). The CDR3 sequence is 17 residues long. The V and J ends lost 0 bases and 1 base, in that order; junction bases with no gene match: 6. The CDR3 spells CATSRDRGQGSGNTIYF. CDR3 nucleotide sequence: TGTGCCACCAGCAGAGATAGGGGGCAGGGTTCTGGAAACACCATATATTTT.

V and J are TRBV5-1 and TRBJ2-3, with D possibly TRBD2 on 7 matching bases. Trimming removed 4 bases at V and 0 bases at J, with 15 bases between. The CDR3 is made up of 16 amino acids. Germline CDR1 is SGHRS and CDR2 is YFSETQ. CDR3 residues: CASSGGAGPSTDTQYF. The CDR3 coding sequence is TGCGCCAGCAGCGGGGGGGCCGGACCTAGCACAGATACGCAGTATTTT.

This sequence joins TRBV6-5 and TRBJ1-1; D possibly corresponds to TRBD1 (6 bases). V lost 5 bases, J lost 7 bases, and 14 bases lay in between. Germline loops: CDR1 MNHEY, CDR2 SVGAGI. This CDR3 has 13 amino acids. In DNA, the CDR3 is TGTGCCAGCAGTGAACAGGGAAGGAATGAAGCTTTCTTT. This codes for CASSEQGRNEAFF.

The rearrangement joins TRBV30 to TRBJ1-3, with a weak D call TRBD1 (6 bases). In germline, CDR1 is GTSNPN, CDR2 SVGIG (reference sequence). The V and J ends lost 4 bases and 7 bases respectively, with 11 bases between them. CDR3 length: 12 amino acids. The CDR3: CAWMDSGNTIYF. In nucleotides, the CDR3 is TGTGCCTGGATGGACAGTGGCAACACCATATATTTT.

This chain connects TRBV27 to TRBJ2-5; 10 bases align to TRBD2. Germline CDR1 reads MNHEY; CDR2 reads SMNVEV (reference sequence). The ends lost 5 bases at V and 2 bases at J; junction bases unmatched: 17. This CDR3 comprises 19 residues. CDR3 region: CASSLDRGSGRAHQETQYF. As DNA, the CDR3 is TGTGCCAGCAGTCTTGACAGGGGAAGCGGGAGGGCCCATCAAGAGACCCAGTACTTC.

The rearrangement links TRBV7-8 to TRBJ2-2; no clear D. CDR3 length: 13 residues. Trimming left V 6 bases short and J 6 bases short, with 11 bases between. Germline V CDR1 and CDR2: SGHVS, FQNEAQ. This CDR3 reads CASRLYSSGELFF. The CDR3 region has the DNA TGTGCCAGCAGATTGTATAGTTCCGGGGAGCTGTTTTTT.

The J gene is TRBJ2-1, the V gene TRBV5-4, with 7 bases identical to TRBD1. V shed 0 bases and J 10 bases; nucleotides not matched to a gene: 1. The germline gives CDR1 SGHNT, CDR2 YYREEE (reference sequence). This CDR3 region has 12 residues. Here the CDR3 reads CASSLGGGEQFF. DNA of the CDR3: TGTGCCAGCAGCTTGGGAGGGGGCGAGCAGTTCTTC.

The V gene is TRBV19, the J gene TRBJ2-1, with TRBD2 matching 7 bases. Germline CDR1 LNHDA, CDR2 SQIVND (reference sequence). V gave up 1 base and J gave up 1 base; unmatched junction bases: 4. The CDR3 covers 16 residues. CDR3 amino acids: CASSIGGGRSYNEQFF. The CDR3 DNA follows: TGTGCCAGTAGTATAGGTGGCGGGAGATCCTACAATGAGCAGTTCTTC.

The chain recombines TRBV11-3 with TRBJ2-1; a possible D gene is TRBD2 (5 bases). The CDR3 spans 15 residues. CDR1 SGHNT and CDR2 YENEEA come from the germline V gene. The V end lost 8 bases, the J end lost 0 bases, and 14 bases lay between the germline ends. CDR3 sequence (DNA): TGTGCCAGCGGCGCCGCGGGTAGCTCCTACAATGAGCAGTTCTTC. Translating it yields CASGAAGSSYNEQFF.

The V gene is TRBV4-3, the J gene TRBJ2-1, with D possibly TRBD2 on 5 matching bases. The length of the CDR3 is 16 residues. V was shortened by 1 base and J by 12 bases, with 22 bases between the two germline ends. CDR1 is LGHNA, CDR2 YSLEER, per germline. CDR3 amino acids: CASSQGPDVVPRGQFF. The CDR3 bases are TGCGCCAGCAGCCAAGGACCGGATGTAGTGCCCCGGGGGCAGTTCTTC.

The CDR3 spells CASSLAGLAGIYNEQFF. The CDR3 DNA follows: TGCGCCAGCAGCTTGGCTGGACTAGCGGGGATCTACAATGAGCAGTTCTTC. The gene calls are TRBV5-1 and TRBJ2-1, with TRBD2 matching 12 bases. Germline V gene sequence: CDR1 SGHRS, CDR2 YFSETQ. The CDR3 runs to 17 residues. Trimming removed 0 bases from V and 3 bases from J; junction bases left unmatched: 4. The complete variable domain, with remaining parts taken from reference TRBV5-1 and TRBJ2-1, reads KAGVTQTPRYLIKTRGQQVTLSCSPISGHRSVSWYQQTPGQGLQFLFEYFSETQRNKGNFPGRFSGRQFSNSRSEMNVSTLELGDSALYLCASSLAGLAGIYNEQFFGPGTRLTVL.

The V and J genes are TRBV9 and TRBJ1-1; tentative D call: TRBD1 (5 bases). The CDR3 totals 15 residues. V lost 2 bases and J lost 8, with 19 bases in between. Germline values: CDR1 SGDLS, CDR2 YYNGEE. The CDR3 sequence: CASSVVGGGIGEAFF. The CDR3 DNA sequence: TGTGCCAGCAGCGTGGTGGGGGGAGGGATCGGGGAAGCTTTCTTT.

The chain links TRBV5-4 to TRBJ2-1, with 10 nucleotides matching TRBD2. The CDR3 contains 16 residues. Germline V gives CDR1 SGHNT, CDR2 YYREEE (reference sequence). V lost 5 bases to trimming and J lost 0 bases; unmatched junction nucleotides: 5. In nucleotides, the CDR3 is TGTGCCAGCAGAGGAGCGGGAGGGAGCTCCTACAATGAGCAGTTCTTC. It is translated as CASRGAGGSSYNEQFF.

The CDR3 sequence: CASSITGGPNYGYTF. In DNA, the CDR3 is TGTGCCAGCAGCATCACAGGTGGCCCTAACTATGGCTACACCTTC. J is TRBJ1-2 and V is TRBV7-2; D is perhaps TRBD1 (5 bases). The CDR3 is 15 residues long. CDR1 SGHTA and CDR2 FQGNSA come from the germline V gene. The ends were cut back, 5 bases at V and 0 bases at J, with 13 bases in the middle.

The chain has TRBV7-8 and TRBJ2-5; 10 bases agree with TRBD2. Trimming cost V 3 bases and J 3 bases; bases outside gene matches: 4. Looked up from germline, CDR1 is SGHVS and CDR2 is FQNEAQ. CDR3 size: 15 residues. CDR3 sequence: CASSFRTSGKETQYF. CDR3 bases: TGTGCCAGCAGCTTTCGGACTAGCGGAAAAGAGACCCAGTACTTC.